This T cell receptor (beta chain) was observed in a study of blood T cells in healthy people across ages. Peripheral blood samples of roughly 10 milliliters were drawn from each donor. The V end lost 6 bases, the J end lost 4 bases, and 12 bases lay between the germline ends. Germline V lookup: CDR1 MNHEY, CDR2 SVGAGI. The CDR3 is 13 residues long. A second about 6 to 12 cycle PCR used barcoded and J-beta primers. TCRdb reprocessed the 5' RACE reads via MiXCR and lists one record per CDR3 protein. This table has around 990,000 distinct CDR3 sequences, roughly 24% appearing once. This sample also belongs to another study, concerning T cells of mothers and their children.

Material for sequencing was blood. The V call is TRBV6-5, the J call TRBJ1-2; D is undetermined. The clonotype originates from a girl aged 2 to 9 in good health. The CDR3 reads CASSPNAVYGYTF. DNA for the CDR3: TGTGCCAGCAGCCCCAACGCAGTCTATGGCTACACCTTC.